This entry features one TCR beta chain sequence. Researchers took RNA transcripts and amplified the TCR beta CDR3 regions from them. HTBI primers were the set used in a first-round RT-PCR of the TCR CDR3. MiXCR, run by TCRdb on the multiplex PCR reads, gives a single entry per CDR3 protein. The data contain fewer than 350,000 distinct CDR3 sequences, about 14% of them seen just once; the ten biggest clones take up roughly 8.5%. This CDR3 comprises 14 residues. Germline CDR1 is KGHDR and CDR2 is SFDVKD. The germline V and J ends were trimmed by 1 base and 3 bases, with 7 bases remaining between them. This sample was included in a study of T cells in Graves' hyperthyroidism and ophthalmopathy.

The chain joins TRBV24-1 to TRBJ2-3; D is unresolved. The sequence came from a woman aged 30 to 39 with Graves' hyperthyroidism that later progressed to Graves' ophthalmopathy. The sample comprised blood. CDR3 loop: CATSDFRLTDTQYF. The CDR3 region has the DNA TGTGCCACCAGTGATTTCCGGCTAACAGATACGCAGTATTTT.